Each of the 7 T cell receptor beta chains below was sequenced from the same sample in a study of neurological immune-mediated disorders. TCRdb redid the calling of the 5' RACE reads with MiXCR, one entry per CDR3 protein. The sample includes tens of thousands of distinct CDR3 sequences, 10% seen only once; the top ten take 20% to 25%. What was sequenced was PBMCs. Receptors were obtained from a woman aged 40 to 49 with HTLV-1-associated myelopathy (HAM/TSP).

Turning to this clonotype: One end of the junction does not line up with germline, which may come from a read error. This chain links TRBV29-1 with TRBJ1-5; D is possibly TRBD1 (6 bases). The CDR3 totals 13 residues. Germline V gene sequence: CDR1 SQVTM, CDR2 ANQGSEA. DNA for the CDR3: TGCAGCGTTGCCCAGGGGAGAGATCAGCGCCAGCATTTT. Protein sequence: CSVAQGRDQRQHF.

The table lists this clonotype with many counts. This sequence joins TRBV7-9 and TRBJ1-1; 7 bases are shared with TRBD1. V trimming: 5 bases; J trimming: 3 bases; junction bases outside the gene matches: 3. This CDR3 spans 13 amino acids. Germline V CDR1 and CDR2: SEHNR, FQNEAQ (reference sequence). Here the CDR3 DNA reads TGTGCCAGCAGCCCAACAGGGGACACTGAAGCTTTCTTT. The encoded protein is CASSPTGDTEAFF.

This clonotype was counted ten times or more. The chain recombines TRBV20-1 with TRBJ2-7; tentatively, D is TRBD2 (6 bases). The V end was cut by 6 bases, the J end by 1 base, with 16 bases between. CDR3 size: 14 residues. In germline, CDR1 is DFQATT, CDR2 SNEGSKA (reference sequence). This CDR3 reads CSATTTGLSYEQYF. The CDR3 DNA is TGCAGTGCCACAACCACGGGACTTTCCTACGAGCAGTACTTC.

This clonotype occurred many times. This chain connects TRBV25-1 to TRBJ1-3; D is ambiguous. CDR3 length: 15 residues. Trimming stripped 7 bases from V and 0 bases from J, with 13 bases between. Germline V gives CDR1 MGHDK, CDR2 SYGVNS. The CDR3, as DNA: TGTGCCAGCAAATGGATGGGCTTCTCTGGAAACACCATATATTTT. This gives the protein CASKWMGFSGNTIYF.

This clonotype showed up many times. This chain uses TRBV5-4 with TRBJ2-3; 13 bases fit TRBD2. The trim removed 3 bases at V and 0 bases at J, leaving 4 bases unmatched. In germline, CDR1 is SGHNT, CDR2 YYREEE (reference sequence). The CDR3 has 17 residues. The CDR3 coding sequence is TGTGCCAGCAGCTCGGGACTAGCGGGGAGAAGCACAGATACGCAGTATTTT. Translation: CASSSGLAGRSTDTQYF.

The table lists this clonotype with a few counts. The chain joins TRBV18 to TRBJ2-3; 9 bases match TRBD1. V gave up 2 bases and J gave up 1 base; unmatched junction bases: 7. Germline CDR1 is KGHSH and CDR2 is LQKENI. This CDR3 spans 17 amino acids. CDR3 in amino acids: CASSPKGQGRGTDTQYF. The CDR3 DNA is TGTGCCAGCTCACCAAAAGGACAGGGGAGGGGCACAGATACGCAGTATTTT.

This chain links TRBV20-1 with TRBJ2-7, with 13 positions matching TRBD2. The germline V gene has CDR1 DFQATT and CDR2 SNEGSKA (reference sequence). The CDR3 extends over 14 amino acids. V gave up 6 bases and J gave up 6 bases; unmatched junction bases: 8. The CDR3 region is CSAKTGTSGIEQYF. In DNA form, the CDR3 reads TGCAGTGCGAAAACGGGGACTAGCGGGATCGAGCAGTACTTC.